The 20 T cell receptor beta chains reported below all come from one sample, sequenced in a study of T cell responses to AZD1222 COVID-19 vaccine. TCRdb's table, derived via immunoSEQ multiplex PCR, lists solely in-frame clones and lacks some. The data show 140,000 to 150,000 clones, with approximately 78% seen just once and about 4% held by the top ten. The input for sequencing was peripheral blood, taken on day 0 of MenACWY control vaccination. Source of these receptors: an adult in good health.

The gene calls are TRBV5-1 and TRBJ1-2; D gene ambiguous. The ends were cut back, 0 bases at V and 1 base at J, with 10 bases in the middle. The CDR3 is 15 amino acids. The germline CDR1 and CDR2 sequences are SGHRS and YFSETQ. As DNA, the CDR3 is TGCGCCAGCAGCTTGGGCGACACCAATAACTATGGCTACACCTTC. Its protein is CASSLGDTNNYGYTF.

The chain has TRBV2 and TRBJ2-6; 8 positions match TRBD1. Losses at the gene ends were 7 bases for V and 2 bases for J; bases not matched to a gene: 4. Germline CDR1 SNHLY, CDR2 FYNNEI. The CDR3 totals 15 residues. The CDR3 reads CASKQGATGANVLTF. The CDR3 nucleotides read TGTGCCAGCAAGCAGGGGGCTACTGGGGCCAACGTCCTGACTTTC.

This clone occurred once. This chain connects TRBV29-1 to TRBJ2-5; D is uncertain. CDR3 length equals 10 residues. The ends were cut back, 4 bases at V and 6 bases at J, with 6 bases in the middle. Germline V gene data show CDR1 as SQVTM and CDR2 as ANQGSEA. CDR3 nucleotide sequence: TGCAGCGTTGCCTCGCAGACCCAGTACTTC. This translates into CSVASQTQYF.

The rearrangement links TRBV9 to TRBJ1-3; D is possibly TRBD1 (5 bases). Germline CDR1 is SGDLS and CDR2 is YYNGEE. Trimming removed 3 bases from V and 2 bases from J, with 12 bases in between. This CDR3 comprises 15 residues. The CDR3 spells CASSDIRGAGNTIYF. The CDR3 nucleotides read TGTGCCAGCAGCGATATAAGGGGAGCTGGAAACACCATATATTTT. The full variable domain, its missing parts supplied by reference TRBV9 and TRBJ1-3, is DSGVTQTPKHLITATGQRVTLRCSPRSGDLSVYWYQQSLDQGLQFLIQYYNGEERAKGNILERFSAQQFPDLHSELNLSSLELGDSALYFCASSDIRGAGNTIYFGEGSWLTVV.

The gene calls are TRBV29-1 and TRBJ2-1, with D perhaps given as TRBD1 or TRBD2 (5 bases each). The CDR3 totals 13 residues. Germline V gives CDR1 SQVTM, CDR2 ANQGSEA. V was trimmed by 7 bases and J by 5 bases, leaving 15 bases between them. In nucleotides, the CDR3 is TGCAGCGCTGGTGGGGGAAGGGACAATGAGCAGTTCTTC. Its protein is CSAGGGRDNEQFF.

This chain uses TRBV9 with TRBJ2-5; D possibly matches TRBD1 or TRBD2 (6 bases each). V was clipped by 1 base and J by 5 bases, with 9 bases between them. This CDR3 is 13 amino acids long. Germline V CDR1 and CDR2: SGDLS, YYNGEE. The CDR3 protein is CASSVLGGETQYF. CDR3 DNA: TGTGCCAGCAGCGTACTAGGGGGGGAGACCCAGTACTTC.

The chain joins TRBV5-1 to TRBJ2-3; 8 bases agree with TRBD2. The germline CDR1 and CDR2 sequences are SGHRS and YFSETQ. Trimming took 1 base from V and 2 from J; bases not matched to a gene: 3. This CDR3 has 15 residues. The CDR3 DNA reads TGCGCCAGCAGCTTGCGGGGGGGGCTCACAGATACGCAGTATTTT. It specifies CASSLRGGLTDTQYF.

This clone was found a few times. V gene TRBV11-2 combines with J gene TRBJ2-4, with 13 positions matching TRBD2. CDR3 length: 18 amino acids. Germline V CDR1 and CDR2: SGHAT, FQNNGV. The V segment lost 8 bases and the J segment 0 bases; nucleotides outside the gene matches: 10. The CDR3 reads CASSVGLAGTLAKNIQYF. The CDR3 DNA is TGTGCCAGCTCGGTGGGACTAGCGGGGACCCTAGCCAAAAACATTCAGTACTTC.

The chain links TRBV5-1 to TRBJ1-2, with D hard to call. CDR1 and CDR2 from the germline V gene are SGHRS and YFSETQ. This CDR3 spans 15 amino acids. V lost 2 bases, J lost 0 bases, and 11 bases lay in between. The CDR3 DNA reads as TGCGCCAGCAGCTTTGATGGACGGTCTAACTATGGCTACACCTTC. Translating gives CASSFDGRSNYGYTF.

The CDR3 DNA sequence: TGTGCCAGCAGCTTAGCACAACAGTCCGAAAAACTGTTTTTT. This codes for CASSLAQQSEKLFF. The V and J genes are TRBV7-6 and TRBJ1-4; no clear D gene. Germline V CDR1 and CDR2: SGHVS, FNYEAQ. V lost 0 bases and J 8 bases, leaving 10 bases between the germline ends. The CDR3 spans 14 residues. The full variable domain, rest sourced from reference TRBV7-6 and TRBJ1-4, is GAGVSQSPRYKVTKRGQDVALRCDPISGHVSLYWYRQALGQGPEFLTYFNYEAQQDKSGLPNDRFSAERPEGSISTLTIQRTEQRDSAMYRCASSLAQQSEKLFFGSGTQLSVL.

J is TRBJ1-1 and V is TRBV5-4, with D possibly being TRBD1 (6 bases). CDR1 is SGHNT, CDR2 YYREEE, per germline (reference sequence). The CDR3 consists of 12 residues. Between the trimmed V and J ends, which lost 9 bases and 0 bases, there was a span of 9 bases. The CDR3 nucleotides read TGTGCCACGGGACACCTGAACACTGAAGCTTTCTTT. Protein sequence: CATGHLNTEAFF.

This sequence joins TRBV28 and TRBJ2-2; 7 nucleotides align to TRBD1. Losses at the gene ends were 4 bases for V and 6 bases for J; bases not matched to a gene: 8. The CDR3 extends over 15 amino acids. Germline CDR1 is MDHEN and CDR2 is SYDVKM. For the CDR3, the DNA is TGTGCCAGCAGTTACCTTATACAGGGGCCCGGGGAGCTGTTTTTT. This sequence encodes CASSYLIQGPGELFF.

The chain combines TRBV28 with TRBJ1-6; unclear D gene. Germline V gives CDR1 MDHEN, CDR2 SYDVKM. Trimming cost V 5 bases and J 4 bases, with 12 bases left between them. This CDR3 contains 15 residues. The CDR3: CASSTPGPYNSPLHF. For the CDR3, the DNA is TGTGCCAGCAGTACCCCGGGCCCTTATAATTCACCCCTCCACTTT.

Comment on this clone: The germline gene is not matched at one end of the junction; a read error may be the cause. V and J are TRBV5-1 and TRBJ2-7; 7 bases are shared with TRBD1. The CDR3 spans 12 residues. Germline V lookup: CDR1 SGHRS, CDR2 YFSETQ. The CDR3 nucleotides read TGCGCCAGCAGCCCAGGACAGGCTGCAATGAACTTC. Translation gives CASSPGQAAMNF.

The chain carries TRBV19 and TRBJ1-2; D gene uncertain. Germline V CDR1 and CDR2: LNHDA, SQIVND (reference sequence). This CDR3 region has 16 residues. Between the trimmed V and J ends, which lost 6 bases and 8 bases, there was a span of 25 bases. CDR3 coding DNA: TGTGCCAGTAGAAGTACGGGAGGCGAGTTTACGGAGGGCTACACCTTC. The encoded protein is CASRSTGGEFTEGYTF.

The chain joins TRBV5-6 to TRBJ1-2; TRBD1 might be the D (6 bases). CDR3 length: 15 residues. CDR1 and CDR2 from the germline V gene are SGHDT and YYEEEE. V lost 4 bases and J 8 bases, leaving 21 bases between the germline ends. The CDR3 region is CASSRGYAGARGYTF. The CDR3 nucleotides are TGTGCCAGCAGCAGAGGGTATGCAGGGGCGAGGGGCTACACCTTC.

The V and J genes are TRBV14 and TRBJ2-1, with D hard to call. The germline CDR1 and CDR2 sequences are SGHDN and FVKESK. The CDR3 runs 15 residues. Trimming removed 4 bases from V and 5 bases from J, with 15 bases in between. CDR3 region: CASSRRSRLNNEQFF. The CDR3 DNA is TGTGCCAGCAGCCGAAGATCTAGACTCAACAATGAGCAGTTCTTC. Based on the CDR3 plus reference TRBV14 and TRBJ2-1, the full variable domain is EAGVTQFPSHSVIEKGQTVTLRCDPISGHDNLYWYRRVMGKEIKFLLHFVKESKQDESGMPNNRFLAERTGGTYSTLKVQPAELEDSGVYFCASSRRSRLNNEQFFGPGTRLTVL.

This sequence joins TRBV6-5 and TRBJ2-6; no firm D call. The CDR3 has 15 amino acids. Germline V gives CDR1 MNHEY, CDR2 SVGAGI. V dropped 2 bases and J dropped 2 bases, with 7 bases sitting between them. In DNA, the CDR3 is TGTGCCAGCAGTTACGAGGCAGCTGGGGCCAACGTCCTGACTTTC. Its protein is CASSYEAAGANVLTF.

The gene calls are TRBV2 and TRBJ2-1; D gene unclear. In germline, CDR1 is SNHLY, CDR2 FYNNEI. The CDR3 is made up of 13 amino acids. Trimming pared 7 bases from V and 3 bases from J, leaving 10 bases between. As DNA, the CDR3 is TGTGCCAGCATACCGACTTTCTACAATGAGCAGTTCTTC. Its protein is CASIPTFYNEQFF.

This clone turned up a few times. The chain couples TRBV19 to TRBJ2-2; D not certain. This CDR3 is 15 amino acids long. Germline CDR1 and CDR2: LNHDA and SQIVND (reference sequence). The V end was cut by 4 bases, the J end by 2 bases, with 11 bases between. The CDR3 DNA sequence: TGTGCCAGTAGTACAGGTACCTTAAACACCGGGGAGCTGTTTTTT. It codes for CASSTGTLNTGELFF.